These 32 T cell receptor beta chains share one sample of origin, sequenced in a study of regulatory T cells in long-lasting Graves disease. Investigators prepared the TCR beta libraries by applying iRepertoire HTBI primers and Arm-PCR of CDR3 regions. MiXCR, run by TCRdb on the multiplex PCR reads, gives a single entry per CDR3 protein. Of around 500,000 distinct CDR3 sequences detected, around 12% appear once; the ten largest clones hold about 8.3%. The sample's time point: newly diagnosed GD, antithyroid drugs for less than 3 months. From PBMCs, RNA was extracted and then used to make the TCR library. The same data also contributed to another study, on T cells in Graves' hyperthyroidism and ophthalmopathy.

The sequencing used peripheral blood mononuclear cells (PBMCs), collected at new diagnosis, from a patient treated with antithyroid drugs. The receptor set was obtained from a woman aged 30 to 39 with Graves disease.

This clonotype came up many times. This chain uses TRBV11-2 with TRBJ2-5; D not resolved. Germline lookup yields CDR1 SGHAT and CDR2 FQNNGV. With 0 bases removed from V and 5 bases from J, the gap between germline ends came to 10 bases. The CDR3 has 14 amino acids. The CDR3 nucleotides are TGTGCCAGCAGCTTAGAGCCGGACGGGGAGACCCAGTACTTC. Its protein is CASSLEPDGETQYF.

The table lists this clonotype with many counts. The chain carries TRBV6-1 and TRBJ2-5; 9 bases fit TRBD2. With 6 bases clipped from V and 5 bases from J, the junction kept 10 bases outside the gene matches. This CDR3 spans 15 amino acids. From germline, CDR1 is MNHNS and CDR2 SASEGT. The CDR3 bases are TGTGCCAGCAGGGCGGGAGGGCCTTGGGGTGAGACCCAGTACTTC. Translated: CASRAGGPWGETQYF.

This clonotype has a count of ten or more. The chain carries TRBV20-1 and TRBJ1-1; the D is unclear. CDR1 is DFQATT, CDR2 SNEGSKA, per germline (reference sequence). This CDR3 contains 12 residues. Trimming left V 3 bases short and J 3 bases short, with 8 bases between. This CDR3 is CSASQADTEAFF. CDR3 DNA: TGCAGTGCTAGTCAGGCGGACACTGAAGCTTTCTTT.

This clonotype came up many times. This rearrangement joins TRBV2 to TRBJ1-3; D not certain. Trimming took off 7 bases at V and 4 bases at J, with 11 bases between the two ends. The CDR3 sequence is 13 residues long. Germline lookup yields CDR1 SNHLY and CDR2 FYNNEI. The CDR3 spells CASKARQGNTIYF. The CDR3 bases are TGTGCCAGCAAGGCACGCCAGGGAAACACCATATATTTT. Full variable domain (remainder filled in from reference TRBV2 and TRBJ1-3): EPEVTQTPSHQVTQMGQEVILRCVPISNHLYFYWYRQILGQKVEFLVSFYNNEISEKSEIFDDQFSVERPDGSNFTLKIRSTKLEDSAMYFCASKARQGNTIYFGEGSWLTVV.

This clonotype has ten or more counts. V is TRBV24-1 and J is TRBJ2-1; 8 bases are shared with TRBD1. The germline V gene encodes CDR1 KGHDR and CDR2 SFDVKD. The CDR3 totals 16 residues. The trim removed 4 bases at V and 3 bases at J, leaving 7 bases unmatched. For the CDR3, the DNA is TGTGCCACCAGTGAGCCTACCGGGACAGGCTACAATGAGCAGTTCTTC. Translation: CATSEPTGTGYNEQFF.

This clonotype showed up many times. The chain combines TRBV7-3 with TRBJ1-1; no clear D. Germline CDR1 reads SGHTA; CDR2 reads FQGTGA. This CDR3 contains 14 residues. The V end was cut by 5 bases, the J end by 4 bases, with 14 bases between. The CDR3 reads CASSPGGLSTEAFF. CDR3 sequence (DNA): TGTGCCAGCAGCCCCGGCGGCTTGAGCACTGAAGCTTTCTTT.

This clonotype was seen at least ten times. This sequence joins TRBV2 and TRBJ1-1, with no clear D. Germline values: CDR1 SNHLY, CDR2 FYNNEI. V lost 6 bases to trimming and J lost 5 bases, with 16 bases between them. The CDR3 runs to 14 residues. CDR3 sequence (DNA): TGTGCCAGCAGCCGGCCTCCGGGAGGAACTGAAGCTTTCTTT. Protein: CASSRPPGGTEAFF.

On this clonotype: This may stem from a read error, because a much larger clone lies one nucleotide away. The J gene is TRBJ2-7, the V gene TRBV2; TRBD1 agrees at 10 bases. CDR1 and CDR2 from the germline V gene are SNHLY and FYNNEI. V dropped 1 base and J dropped 3; count of bases not matched to a gene: 6. The CDR3 is made up of 16 amino acids. CDR3 sequence: CASSEGQGAGFYEQYV. The CDR3 DNA follows: TGTGCCAGCAGTGAAGGACAGGGGGCAGGGTTCTACGAGCAGTACGTC.

This clonotype was recorded at least ten times. The chain carries TRBV5-1 and TRBJ2-1, with 8 bases aligning to TRBD2. The CDR3 totals 16 residues. With V trimmed by 4 bases and J by 8 bases, 14 bases remained unmatched. Germline values: CDR1 SGHRS, CDR2 YFSETQ. Written as DNA, the CDR3 is TGCGCCAGCAGCCAATATACCGGGACTAGTTTTGATGAGCAGTTCTTC. Protein product: CASSQYTGTSFDEQFF.

There are many counts of this clonotype. This chain joins TRBV6-2 or TRBV6-3 and TRBJ1-1; 11 nucleotides agree with TRBD1. V was pared by 4 bases and J by 4 bases, with 8 bases of the junction left unmatched. Germline V gives CDR1 MNHEY, CDR2 SVGEGT. The CDR3 covers 16 residues. The CDR3 nucleotides read TGTGCCAGCAGTTCCGCCGGGACAGGGGGGCCCACTGAAGCTTTCTTT. The encoded protein is CASSSAGTGGPTEAFF.

The table lists this clonotype with many counts. The genes are TRBV30 and TRBJ1-5; D gene ambiguous. The CDR3 contains 13 residues. Trimming removed 5 bases at V and 3 bases at J, with 11 bases between. Germline V gene data show CDR1 as GTSNPN and CDR2 as SVGIG (reference sequence). In DNA, the CDR3 is TGTGCCTGGTCGGACGGGGACAATCAGCCCCAGCATTTT. Its protein product is CAWSDGDNQPQHF.

As for this clonotype: Given a far larger clone just one base away, this is likely a sequencing read error. The chain uses TRBV28 and TRBJ2-3, with 7 bases matching TRBD2. Germline assignment: CDR1 MDHEN and CDR2 SYDVKM. The J segment lost 4 bases and the V segment lost 10 bases, leaving 17 bases of the junction unmatched. This CDR3 has 16 residues. The CDR3 spells CAINETRDYRADTQYF. The CDR3 coding sequence is TGTGCCATCAATGAAACCCGGGACTACCGAGCAGATACGCAGTATTTT.

In this sample, this clonotype turned up many times. CDR3 DNA sequence: TGCGCCAGCAGCACCGGGACTAGCGGCCCTAGCACAGATACGCAGTATTTT. Translated: CASSTGTSGPSTDTQYF. The chain carries TRBV5-1 and TRBJ2-3, with 11 bases fitting TRBD2. The ends lost 4 bases at V and 0 bases at J; junction bases unmatched: 7. Germline V CDR1 and CDR2: SGHRS, YFSETQ. The CDR3 loop spans 17 amino acids.

There are many counts of this clonotype. In DNA, the CDR3 is TGTGCCAGCAGTTTGCAGGTTTACTATAATTCACCCCTCCACTTT. This gives the protein CASSLQVYYNSPLHF. This chain joins TRBV27 and TRBJ1-6; no clear D. Trimming cost V 3 bases and J 3 bases, with 9 bases left between them. Germline V gene lookup returns CDR1 MNHEY and CDR2 SMNVEV (reference sequence). This CDR3 region has 15 residues.

This clonotype was detected ten times or more. J is TRBJ1-6 and V is TRBV27, with D tentatively TRBD1 (5 bases). This CDR3 has 17 amino acids. The germline V and J ends were trimmed by 5 bases and 0 bases, with 14 bases remaining between them. Per germline, CDR1 MNHEY and CDR2 SMNVEV (reference sequence). The CDR3 DNA is TGTGCCAGCAGTACCCCCGGGGGGAGCTCCTATAATTCACCCCTCCACTTT. Encoded protein: CASSTPGGSSYNSPLHF.

This clonotype was recorded many times. The chain couples TRBV20-1 to TRBJ2-3, with a weak D call TRBD2 (6 bases). Germline CDR1 DFQATT, CDR2 SNEGSKA (reference sequence). Trimming took off 0 bases at V and 0 bases at J, with 19 bases between the two ends. CDR3 length: 18 amino acids. The CDR3 bases are TGCAGTGCTAGAGATTGGGGTGGGCCGGGACTCAGCACAGATACGCAGTATTTT. Amino acid sequence: CSARDWGGPGLSTDTQYF.

The genes are TRBV19 and TRBJ2-7, with TRBD1 as a possible D gene (7 bases). CDR3 size: 14 residues. Germline V gene data show CDR1 as LNHDA and CDR2 as SQIVND (reference sequence). V gave up 6 bases and J gave up 3 bases, with 15 bases separating them. The DNA of the CDR3 is TGTGCCAGTAGGGGACAGCCGCGGGACTACGAGCAGTACTTC. Protein: CASRGQPRDYEQYF. The full variable domain, with the rest looked up from reference TRBV19 and TRBJ2-7, is DGGITQSPKYLFRKEGQNVTLSCEQNLNHDAMYWYRQDPGQGLRLIYYSQIVNDFQKGDIAEGYSVSREKKESFPLTVTSAQKNPTAFYLCASRGQPRDYEQYFGPGTRLTVT.

Notes on this clonotype: A clone one base away is much larger, so this may be a read error. The conserved phenylalanine or tryptophan is not found at the CDR3 terminus, so this likely reflects a read error. The chain uses TRBV6-1 and TRBJ2-5; D possibly corresponds to TRBD2 (6 bases). V lost 3 bases, J lost 0 bases, and 14 bases lay in between. This CDR3 is 16 amino acids long. Germline CDR1 is MNHNS and CDR2 is SASEGT. DNA of the CDR3: TGTGCCAGCAGTGAGGGGTGGGGCGGGAACCAAGAGACCCAGTACTCC. This gives the protein CASSEGWGGNQETQYS.

Many counts were recorded for this clonotype. The V gene is TRBV6-1, the J gene TRBJ2-1, with 15 bases aligning to TRBD2. CDR3 length: 20 amino acids. The J segment lost 1 base and the V segment lost 5 bases, leaving 12 bases of the junction unmatched. In germline, CDR1 is MNHNS, CDR2 SASEGT. The CDR3 DNA reads TGTGCCAGCAGTATTTTTTCCGGGACTAGCGGGAGGTCTTCCTACAATGAGCAGTTCTTC. Protein product: CASSIFSGTSGRSSYNEQFF.

This clonotype was counted at least ten times. Sequence at one end of the junction differs from germline and may be a read error. The chain links TRBV19 to TRBJ1-1, with D uncertain. The CDR3 covers 12 residues. Germline values: CDR1 LNHDA, CDR2 SQIVND (reference sequence). CDR3 sequence (DNA): TGTGCCAGTAGTATAGGGAAGAACAGAGCACTCTTT. Encoded protein: CASSIGKNRALF.

The chain combines TRBV28 with TRBJ2-4, with D tentatively TRBD1 (6 bases). This CDR3 contains 12 residues. The germline V and J ends were trimmed by 5 bases and 11 bases, with 13 bases remaining between them. Germline lookup yields CDR1 MDHEN and CDR2 SYDVKM. DNA of the CDR3: TGTGCCAGCAGTATCACAGGGAAGCTTCAGTACTTC. Protein product: CASSITGKLQYF.

This clonotype came up many times. The chain recombines TRBV28 with TRBJ1-5; no clear D. V was pared by 5 bases and J by 7 bases, with 9 bases between. The CDR3 loop spans 12 amino acids. Germline CDR1 and CDR2: MDHEN and SYDVKM. The CDR3 protein is CASSGYGQPQHF. The CDR3 region has the DNA TGTGCCAGCAGTGGATACGGGCAGCCCCAGCATTTT. The full variable domain, in which reference TRBV28 and TRBJ1-5 provide the parts outside the CDR3, is DVKVTQSSRYLVKRTGEKVFLECVQDMDHENMFWYRQDPGLGLRLIYFSYDVKMKEKGDIPEGYSVSREKKERFSLILESASTNQTSMYLCASSGYGQPQHFGDGTRLSIL.

This clonotype was recorded many times. J is TRBJ2-5 and V is TRBV9; weak D call: TRBD1 (6 bases). This CDR3 contains 14 residues. V lost 3 bases, J lost 2 bases, and 11 bases lay in between. Germline CDR1 is SGDLS and CDR2 is YYNGEE. In DNA form, the CDR3 reads TGTGCCAGCAGCGGAGGGGGTTTGCAAGAGACCCAGTACTTC. This encodes CASSGGGLQETQYF.

At least ten counts were recorded for this clonotype. The rearrangement links TRBV18 to TRBJ2-3, with 7 bases lining up with TRBD2. The J segment lost 6 bases and the V segment lost 0 bases, leaving 6 bases of the junction unmatched. This CDR3 comprises 15 residues. In germline, CDR1 is KGHSH, CDR2 LQKENI. The CDR3 is CASSPPQRDGDTQYF. In nucleotides, the CDR3 is TGTGCCAGCTCACCACCGCAGCGGGACGGGGATACGCAGTATTTT.

Judged by abundance, this clonotype is medium-sized. The chain employs TRBV7-2 and TRBJ2-7; 9 nucleotides align to TRBD2. CDR1 SGHTA and CDR2 FQGNSA come from the germline V gene. The CDR3 consists of 15 residues. The J segment lost 4 bases and the V segment lost 1 base, leaving 5 bases of the junction unmatched. CDR3 region: CASSLVGTSSYEQYF. CDR3 nucleotides: TGTGCCAGCAGCTTAGTAGGGACTAGCAGTTACGAGCAGTACTTC. Complete variable domain (other parts from reference TRBV7-2 and TRBJ2-7): GAGVSQSPSNKVTEKGKDVELRCDPISGHTALYWYRQSLGQGLEFLIYFQGNSAPDKSGLPSDRFSAERTGGSVSTLTIQRTQQEDSAVYLCASSLVGTSSYEQYFGPGTRLTVT.

This clonotype was observed many times. The chain recombines TRBV24-1 with TRBJ1-2, with a possible D match to TRBD1 (6 bases). From germline, CDR1 is KGHDR and CDR2 SFDVKD. V lost 2 bases to trimming and J lost 7 bases, with 13 bases between them. CDR3 length: 14 residues. As DNA, the CDR3 is TGTGCCACCAGTGATTGGACAGACGGCGGTGGCTACACCTTC. Protein product: CATSDWTDGGGYTF.

The CDR3 loop reads CASSVGTGGYNEQFF. Here the CDR3 DNA reads TGTGCCAGCAGCGTAGGGACAGGGGGCTACAATGAGCAGTTCTTC. This chain connects TRBV9 to TRBJ2-1, with 10 bases lining up with TRBD1. The CDR3 length is 15 residues. With V trimmed by 0 bases and J by 3 bases, 0 bases remained unmatched. Germline assignment: CDR1 SGDLS and CDR2 YYNGEE. The full variable domain, its missing parts supplied by reference TRBV9 and TRBJ2-1, is DSGVTQTPKHLITATGQRVTLRCSPRSGDLSVYWYQQSLDQGLQFLIQYYNGEERAKGNILERFSAQQFPDLHSELNLSSLELGDSALYFCASSVGTGGYNEQFFGPGTRLTVL.

This clonotype appeared many times. The CDR3 DNA is TGTGCCAGCAGCTTACTAGCTGCAGATACGCAGTATTTT. This sequence encodes CASSLLAADTQYF. J is TRBJ2-3 and V is TRBV7-3; D is possibly TRBD2 (5 bases). The germline V gene encodes CDR1 SGHTA and CDR2 FQGTGA. The CDR3 covers 13 residues. Trimming removed 2 bases at V and 4 bases at J, with 7 bases between.

The V call is TRBV7-6, the J call TRBJ2-5; 10 bases match TRBD2. Germline V CDR1 and CDR2: SGHVS, FNYEAQ. The CDR3 spans 15 residues. V lost 5 bases and J lost 2; bases outside the gene matches: 5. The CDR3 sequence: CASSRTSGPQETQYF. CDR3 DNA: TGTGCCAGCAGCCGGACTAGCGGTCCTCAAGAGACCCAGTACTTC.

In this sample, this clonotype turned up many times. This chain links TRBV6-2 or TRBV6-3 with TRBJ1-2; TRBD1 matches 10 bases. Losses at the gene ends were 0 bases for V and 4 bases for J; bases not matched to a gene: 8. This CDR3 region has 17 residues. CDR1 and CDR2 (germline): MNHEY, SVGEGT. The CDR3 is CASSYSSDRGYLYGYTF. The DNA for the CDR3 is TGTGCCAGCAGTTACTCTTCGGACAGGGGGTACCTCTATGGCTACACCTTC.

There are many counts of this clonotype. The chain combines TRBV3-1 with TRBJ2-3; D not certain. From germline, CDR1 is LGHDT and CDR2 YNNKEL (reference sequence). Trimming left V 0 bases short and J 7 bases short, with 5 bases between. This CDR3 comprises 12 residues. The CDR3 here is CASSQERYTQYF. For the CDR3, the DNA is TGTGCCAGCAGCCAAGAACGATATACGCAGTATTTT.

In its sample, this clonotype was seen many times. This CDR3 is CASRPGQGRVGELFF. Here the CDR3 DNA reads TGTGCCAGCAGACCCGGACAGGGACGAGTCGGGGAGCTGTTTTTT. The V and J genes are TRBV6-1 and TRBJ2-2; 8 bases are shared with TRBD1. Per the germline V gene, CDR1 is MNHNS and CDR2 is SASEGT. Trimming took 6 bases from V and 7 from J; bases not matched to a gene: 10. This CDR3 is 15 amino acids long.